This TCR beta chain emerged from a study of blood T cell repertoires in COVID-19 (dated by TCRdb to 2020 to 2022). Regarding the complete study: Samples from collaborators originated in the United States, Italy and Spain and spanned both the acute and convalescent phases of COVID-19. Nearly every sample came with metadata listing a de-identified subject ID, COVID-19 status, age in years and sex. Where available, HLA class I and class II types were obtained from metadata supplied by the sample provider rather than from assay-based typing. Samples were obtained from the ongoing ImmuneRACE study (first 160 participants) and from 950 to 1,500 subjects provided by 6 global collaborators. The dataset comprised deeply sampled blood TCRbeta repertoires from subjects exposed to, actively infected with, or recovered from COVID-19. The prospective study material was composed of cDNA or gDNA derived from T cells, B-cell-depleted T cells, or PBMCs. A freely available public database, intended as a resource for researchers studying the immune response to SARS-CoV-2, is where the repertoires were released.

Points on this clone: There is no known antigen for this receptor. No qualities accompany the bases; no much larger clone lies one base away.

General conclusions and limits of the study: How much clinical and demographic metadata was included differed by source and by participant, and the metadata was provided uncurated.

TCRbeta CDR3 regions were amplified from genomic DNA using the immunoSEQ Assay, a bias-controlled multiplex PCR. As for the authors' bioinformatics: The number of nucleated cells in each sample was estimated by amplification of reference gene primers within the assay. To quantify the absolute abundance of each unique TCRbeta CDR3 rearrangement, sequence reads were collapsed and filtered. For each sample, productive Simpson clonality was calculated by taking the square root of Simpson's diversity index across productive rearrangements. Imported from immuneACCESS, the table was reduced by TCRdb to in-frame sequences with V and J called. These copies leave out some clones; in studies compared against another copy, an unresolved V gene accounts for under half, and the cause of the remainder is not known. The V and J calls and clone size were taken over from that table, and D and trimming were inferred from the DNA. The sample records roughly 300,000 clones, about 93% of which are singletons. The top ten hold 6% to 7% of the sample.

Relative to germline, V is missing 6 bases and J is missing 2 bases, with 5 bases of the junction outside any gene match. According to the germline V gene (reference sequence), CDR1 reads MNHNY and CDR2 reads SVGAGI. The CDR3, from cysteine to phenylalanine, totals 14 residues. The read is trimmed to its CDR3 DNA, 42 bases read in frame from base 1. In Seattle, one collaborating source enrolled patients while the infection was active and tracked those patients longitudinally over the course of disease. Collaborating institutions collected whole blood in K2EDTA tubes following their own protocols. For TCRbeta analysis, collaborator samples were shipped as frozen whole blood, as isolated PBMCs, or as DNA extracted from either sample type.

Sequencing was carried out using peripheral blood. The receptor was isolated from a young woman with COVID-19, enrolled during active disease. The chain uses TRBV6-6 and TRBJ2-3; TRBD1 fits 7 bases in the junction. The CDR3: CASRGGGYTDTQYF. The base sequence is TGTGCCAGCAGAGGGGGCGGATACACAGATACGCAGTATTTT.